The entry that follows covers one TCR beta chain sequence. Here immunoSEQ multiplex PCR was the method, and the copy in TCRdb shows in-frame clones only, minus some. This table holds some 110,000 clones, more than 75% found once. CDR3 length: 18 residues. J was trimmed by 0 bases and V by 6 bases; bases with no gene match: 11. Per germline, CDR1 MNHEY and CDR2 SMNVEV (reference sequence). This specimen comes from a study of T cell clones after liver transplantation. This specimen was CD4+ T cells from blood, taken before liver transplant. V gene TRBV27 combines with J gene TRBJ1-6; 7 nucleotides align to TRBD1. This sequence was found in a human donor who received a liver transplant. In nucleotides, the CDR3 is TGTGCCAGCAGACCCGGGACAGCCTGGTCCTCCTATAATTCACCCCTCCACTTT. Amino acids: CASRPGTAWSSYNSPLHF.